These 2 T cell receptor beta chains came from one sample sequenced in a study of blood T cell repertoires in COVID-19. The table came from immunoSEQ multiplex PCR; TCRdb's copy has only in-frame clones and leaves some out. The data show more than 110,000 clones, with roughly 91% seen just once and 2.5% to 3% held by the top ten. Sequenced input: peripheral blood. These receptors were collected from a man aged 60 to 69 with active or convalescent COVID-19.

The chain employs TRBV30 and TRBJ1-2, with TRBD1 identical over 7 bases. Per the germline V gene, CDR1 is GTSNPN and CDR2 is SVGIG (reference sequence). The J segment lost 2 bases and the V segment lost 7 bases, leaving 4 bases of the junction unmatched. The CDR3 covers 12 residues. The CDR3 DNA reads TGTGCCTCCGAGGACAGGAACTATGGCTACACCTTC. Amino acid sequence: CASEDRNYGYTF.

This chain uses TRBV5-4 with TRBJ1-5; 8 positions match TRBD1. The trim removed 3 bases at V and 2 bases at J, leaving 7 bases unmatched. CDR1 and CDR2 (germline): SGHNT, YYREEE (reference sequence). CDR3 length equals 16 residues. The CDR3 protein is CASSWGGGQGNQPQHF. For the CDR3, the DNA is TGTGCCAGCAGCTGGGGTGGGGGACAGGGCAATCAGCCCCAGCATTTT.